This is a list of T cell receptor beta chains from one sample in a study of vaccination effects on CD4 cells after COVID-19. Data came from immunoSEQ multiplex PCR; TCRdb stores just in-frame clones and leaves some out. The sample consists of fewer than 85,000 clones, roughly 79% of them appearing once. The antigens these receptors bind are not known. The sample consisted of CD4+ T cells from PBMCs cultured with HCoV-OC43 spike peptides, taken after COVID-19 vaccination. The receptor set was obtained from a human donor who received a COVID-19 vaccine. Both conserved end residues are part of each CDR3. Each record gives: D gene, clone size, J gene, V gene, CDR3 DNA, CDR3 protein. The D gene is left open where the match is weak. A row's size may be missing; if present it is once, few, many or a size class.

d_call: NA; clone_size: NA; j_call: TRBJ1-2; v_call: TRBV5-1; cdr3_nt: TGCGCCAGCAGCTTGGAGAACAGGGCTAACTATGGCTACACCTTC; cdr3_aa: CASSLENRANYGYTF
d_call: NA; clone_size: few; j_call: TRBJ1-1; v_call: TRBV5-8; cdr3_nt: TGTGCCAGCAGCTCCAGGGTGATTATAGCCACTGAAGCTTTCTTT; cdr3_aa: CASSSRVIIATEAFF
d_call: TRBD1; clone_size: NA; j_call: TRBJ1-1; v_call: TRBV5-1; cdr3_nt: TGCGCCAGCAGCGTTGGGACAGGGAACACTGAAGCTTTCTTT; cdr3_aa: CASSVGTGNTEAFF
d_call: NA; clone_size: NA; j_call: TRBJ2-3; v_call: TRBV24-1; cdr3_nt: TGTGCCACCAGTGACTTAAGATCCGGTGGCACAGATACGCAGTATTTT; cdr3_aa: CATSDLRSGGTDTQYF
d_call: NA; clone_size: few; j_call: TRBJ2-1; v_call: TRBV5-4; cdr3_nt: TGTGCCAGCAGCTCACAAACGAGCTCCTACAATGAGCAGTTCTTC; cdr3_aa: CASSSQTSSYNEQFF
d_call: TRBD2; clone_size: NA; j_call: TRBJ2-2; v_call: TRBV9; cdr3_nt: TGTGCCAGCAGCGTAGAATCCCTAGCGGGCTACACCGGGGAGCTGTTTTTT; cdr3_aa: CASSVESLAGYTGELFF
d_call: NA; clone_size: NA; j_call: TRBJ1-4; v_call: TRBV29-1; cdr3_nt: TGCAGCGTGACCGGCGCCGATGAAAAACTGTTTTTT; cdr3_aa: CSVTGADEKLFF
d_call: NA; clone_size: NA; j_call: TRBJ1-2; v_call: TRBV6-5; cdr3_nt: TGTGCCAGCAGTTACTTAGGTGGGGGATATGGCTACACCTTC; cdr3_aa: CASSYLGGGYGYTF
d_call: NA; clone_size: NA; j_call: TRBJ2-5; v_call: TRBV9; cdr3_nt: TGTGCCAGCAGCGCCGGGACCTTGGAGAGCGTGGAGACCCAGTACTTC; cdr3_aa: CASSAGTLESVETQYF
d_call: NA; clone_size: NA; j_call: TRBJ1-5; v_call: TRBV15; cdr3_nt: TGTGCCACCAGCAGAGAGAGGGGCCGGCAGCCCCAGCATTTT; cdr3_aa: CATSRERGRQPQHF
d_call: TRBD1; clone_size: NA; j_call: TRBJ2-5; v_call: TRBV5-1; cdr3_nt: TGCGCCAGCAGCTTTGACAGGGAAGAGACCCAGTACTTC; cdr3_aa: CASSFDREETQYF
d_call: NA; clone_size: NA; j_call: TRBJ2-3; v_call: TRBV24-1; cdr3_nt: TGTGCCACCAGAGGCTCTTCTAGCACAGATACGCAGTATTTT; cdr3_aa: CATRGSSSTDTQYF
d_call: TRBD1; clone_size: NA; j_call: TRBJ1-1; v_call: TRBV4-1; cdr3_nt: TGCGCCAGCAGCCGAACCGGGACAGGGAACACTGAAGCTTTCTTT; cdr3_aa: CASSRTGTGNTEAFF
d_call: TRBD1; clone_size: NA; j_call: TRBJ1-1; v_call: TRBV24-1; cdr3_nt: TGTGCCACCAGTGCCGGGACAGGGGGCGCTTTCTTT; cdr3_aa: CATSAGTGGAFF
d_call: NA; clone_size: NA; j_call: TRBJ1-5; v_call: TRBV4-3; cdr3_nt: TGCGCCAGCAGCCAAGAGGTCAATCAGCCCCAGCATTTT; cdr3_aa: CASSQEVNQPQHF
d_call: TRBD2; clone_size: NA; j_call: TRBJ2-1; v_call: TRBV14; cdr3_nt: TGTGCCAGCAGCCACGGGACTAGCGGGGTCCGGAGCTCCTACAATGAGCAGTTCTTC; cdr3_aa: CASSHGTSGVRSSYNEQFF
d_call: TRBD1; clone_size: NA; j_call: TRBJ1-5; v_call: TRBV10-3; cdr3_nt: TGTGCCATCAGTGGACAGGGAGGCCAGCCCCAGCATTTT; cdr3_aa: CAISGQGGQPQHF
d_call: NA; clone_size: NA; j_call: TRBJ2-3; v_call: TRBV30; cdr3_nt: TGTGCCTGGAGTGTAAATCGCGGGGCTGATACGCAGTATTTT; cdr3_aa: CAWSVNRGADTQYF
d_call: NA; clone_size: NA; j_call: TRBJ1-5; v_call: TRBV3-1/TRBV3-2; cdr3_nt: TGTGCCAGCAGCCAAGATGGGGGCCTGGGCATGGCCCAGCATTTT; cdr3_aa: CASSQDGGLGMAQHF
d_call: NA; clone_size: NA; j_call: TRBJ2-5; v_call: TRBV5-1; cdr3_nt: TGCGCCAGCAGCTTCGGACCCGGGTCAGAGACCCAGTACTTC; cdr3_aa: CASSFGPGSETQYF
d_call: NA; clone_size: NA; j_call: TRBJ1-2; v_call: TRBV6-5; cdr3_nt: TGTGCCAGCAGAGCAAGGCCAGACAGCCAGCGGGGCTACACCTTC; cdr3_aa: CASRARPDSQRGYTF
d_call: TRBD1; clone_size: NA; j_call: TRBJ1-5; v_call: TRBV5-6; cdr3_nt: TGTGCCAGCAGCAAACAACAGGGGAGCAATCAGCCCCAGCATTTT; cdr3_aa: CASSKQQGSNQPQHF
d_call: NA; clone_size: NA; j_call: TRBJ1-4; v_call: TRBV3-1/TRBV3-2; cdr3_nt: TGTGCCAGCAGCCGGGGTACGACGCGGGAAACTAATGAAAAACTGTTTTTT; cdr3_aa: CASSRGTTRETNEKLFF
d_call: TRBD1; clone_size: few; j_call: TRBJ2-2; v_call: TRBV28; cdr3_nt: TGTGCCAGCAGGTTACAGGGGGCAATAACGGAGCTGTTTTTT; cdr3_aa: CASRLQGAITELFF
d_call: TRBD1; clone_size: NA; j_call: TRBJ2-3; v_call: TRBV6-2/TRBV6-3; cdr3_nt: TGTGCCAGCAGCCGAGGACAGGGCTTAGTCACAGATACGCAGTATTTT; cdr3_aa: CASSRGQGLVTDTQYF
d_call: NA; clone_size: NA; j_call: TRBJ2-5; v_call: TRBV7-9; cdr3_nt: TGTGCCAGCAGCTCCTTGTCCATTCAAGAGACCCAGTACTTC; cdr3_aa: CASSSLSIQETQYF
d_call: NA; clone_size: NA; j_call: TRBJ1-5; v_call: TRBV5-4; cdr3_nt: TGTGCCAGCAGCGTACAGGGCCAGCCCCAGCATTTT; cdr3_aa: CASSVQGQPQHF
d_call: NA; clone_size: NA; j_call: TRBJ2-6; v_call: TRBV7-2; cdr3_nt: TGTGCCAGCAGCTATACGGGGCCTGGGGCCAACGTCCTGACTTTC; cdr3_aa: CASSYTGPGANVLTF
d_call: NA; clone_size: NA; j_call: TRBJ1-5; v_call: TRBV6-1; cdr3_nt: TGTGCCAGCAGTGAAGCATGGGGTACCCTTAGCAATCAGCCCCAGCATTTT; cdr3_aa: CASSEAWGTLSNQPQHF
d_call: NA; clone_size: NA; j_call: TRBJ2-1; v_call: TRBV14; cdr3_nt: TGTGCCAGCAGCCAATGGACGGCCCTTGGAAATGAGCAGTTCTTC; cdr3_aa: CASSQWTALGNEQFF
d_call: TRBD1; clone_size: NA; j_call: TRBJ2-3; v_call: TRBV12-5; cdr3_nt: TGTGCTAGTGGTCCGACAGGGGCTACGCAGTATTTT; cdr3_aa: CASGPTGATQYF
d_call: NA; clone_size: NA; j_call: TRBJ1-2; v_call: TRBV7-9; cdr3_nt: TGTGCCAGCAGTCTAACAGGGAGCTATGGCTACACCTTC; cdr3_aa: CASSLTGSYGYTF
d_call: NA; clone_size: NA; j_call: TRBJ1-3; v_call: TRBV2; cdr3_nt: TGTGCCAGCAGTGATGGCAGGGACTCTGGAAACACCATATATTTT; cdr3_aa: CASSDGRDSGNTIYF
d_call: TRBD2; clone_size: NA; j_call: TRBJ2-5; v_call: TRBV6-6; cdr3_nt: TGTGCCAGCAGACTCGGGGGGGCCCCGGAGACCCAGTACTTC; cdr3_aa: CASRLGGAPETQYF
d_call: NA; clone_size: NA; j_call: TRBJ2-5; v_call: TRBV6-5; cdr3_nt: TGTGCCAGCAGCAGGGCGTACCAAGAGACCCAGTACTTC; cdr3_aa: CASSRAYQETQYF
d_call: NA; clone_size: few; j_call: TRBJ1-2; v_call: TRBV20-1; cdr3_nt: TGCAGTGCTGGGGGCAACTATGGCTACACCTTC; cdr3_aa: CSAGGNYGYTF
d_call: NA; clone_size: NA; j_call: TRBJ1-3; v_call: TRBV5-1; cdr3_nt: TGCGCCAGCAGTCTAGGGTGGACTGGAAACACCATATATTTT; cdr3_aa: CASSLGWTGNTIYF
d_call: NA; clone_size: NA; j_call: TRBJ1-3; v_call: TRBV5-1; cdr3_nt: TGCGCCAGCAGCTTGTTTCCGGGAACGGGTGGAAACACCATATATTTT; cdr3_aa: CASSLFPGTGGNTIYF
d_call: NA; clone_size: NA; j_call: TRBJ2-4; v_call: TRBV27; cdr3_nt: TGTGCCAGCAGTTTTGGGACCCTAGCCAAAAACATTCAGTACTTC; cdr3_aa: CASSFGTLAKNIQYF
d_call: TRBD1; clone_size: NA; j_call: TRBJ1-2; v_call: TRBV15; cdr3_nt: TGTGCCACCAGCAGAGTAGACAGGGGGCGGGTTGGCTACACCTTC; cdr3_aa: CATSRVDRGRVGYTF
d_call: TRBD1; clone_size: NA; j_call: TRBJ2-3; v_call: TRBV5-1; cdr3_nt: TGCGCCAGCAGCAGAGACAGGGGAAGCACAGATACGCAGTATTTT; cdr3_aa: CASSRDRGSTDTQYF
d_call: NA; clone_size: NA; j_call: TRBJ1-5; v_call: TRBV24-1; cdr3_nt: TGTGCCACCAGTGATACAGGGTATGAGCAGCCCCAGCATTTT; cdr3_aa: CATSDTGYEQPQHF
d_call: TRBD2; clone_size: NA; j_call: TRBJ2-3; v_call: TRBV11-3; cdr3_nt: TGTGCCAGCAGCTTGGCCCCAACTAGCGGGGAATGGGATACGCAGTATTTT; cdr3_aa: CASSLAPTSGEWDTQYF
d_call: NA; clone_size: NA; j_call: TRBJ2-3; v_call: TRBV6-5; cdr3_nt: TGTGCCAGCAGGGCCGGGACCAGCTTCACAGATACGCAGTATTTT; cdr3_aa: CASRAGTSFTDTQYF
d_call: NA; clone_size: NA; j_call: TRBJ2-1; v_call: TRBV5-6; cdr3_nt: TGTGCCAGCAGCTTGCTAGCGGACAGCTCCTACAATGAGCAGTTCTTC; cdr3_aa: CASSLLADSSYNEQFF
d_call: NA; clone_size: NA; j_call: TRBJ2-5; v_call: TRBV4-2; cdr3_nt: TGTGCCAGCAGCCGACGACTCGGGGGCTACCAAGAGACCCAGTACTTC; cdr3_aa: CASSRRLGGYQETQYF
d_call: NA; clone_size: once; j_call: TRBJ2-1; v_call: TRBV3-1/TRBV3-2; cdr3_nt: TGTGCCAGCAGCCTACCTCGCCCGAGGCGGCCCTACAATGAGCAGTTCTTC; cdr3_aa: CASSLPRPRRPYNEQFF
d_call: NA; clone_size: NA; j_call: TRBJ1-2; v_call: TRBV19; cdr3_nt: TGTGCCAGTAGTGAGGCGACGTCGGCTAACTATGGCTACACCTTC; cdr3_aa: CASSEATSANYGYTF
d_call: NA; clone_size: NA; j_call: TRBJ1-5; v_call: TRBV6-5; cdr3_nt: TGTGCAAGTAGGAGGGATAGCAATCAGCCCCAGCATTTT; cdr3_aa: CASRRDSNQPQHF
d_call: NA; clone_size: NA; j_call: TRBJ1-2; v_call: TRBV5-5; cdr3_nt: TGTGCCAGCAGCCGGGGGGGCTCTAACTATGGCTACACCTTC; cdr3_aa: CASSRGGSNYGYTF
d_call: TRBD1; clone_size: NA; j_call: TRBJ2-5; v_call: TRBV12-3/TRBV12-4; cdr3_nt: TGTGCCAGCAGCTTGACAGGGACAGAGACCCAGTACTTC; cdr3_aa: CASSLTGTETQYF
d_call: TRBD1; clone_size: few; j_call: TRBJ2-1; v_call: TRBV2; cdr3_nt: TGTGCCAGCAGTGTTGGACAGGCATACAATGAGCAGTTCTTC; cdr3_aa: CASSVGQAYNEQFF